The present entry profiles one T cell receptor (beta chain) with its context. Its antigen is still unknown. This CDR3 spans 15 amino acids. Germline V gives CDR1 MGHRA, CDR2 YSYEKL. V was shortened by 2 bases and J by 0 bases, with 8 bases between the two germline ends. This record belongs to a study of cytomegalovirus exposure and HLA in healthy donors. Study-level findings and limits: Rates of TCR association differed by HLA locus in a later analysis, with DRB1 highest and HLA-C lowest. For TCR beta chains, V- and J-gene trimming was later linked to a missense DCLRE1C variant.

The primer mix had 60 Vbeta and 13 Jbeta primers. The assay was immunoSEQ multiplex PCR, and TCRdb's table has in-frame clones only and misses some. The sample holds over 130,000 clones, over 75% seen once. Sequencing input: PBMCs. The chain employs TRBV4-1 and TRBJ2-1, with unresolved D. This receptor was identified in a man aged 45-60 years in good health and CMV-seronegative. CDR3 protein: CASSQQVYSYNEQFF. The CDR3 DNA is TGCGCCAGCAGCCAACAGGTTTACTCCTACAATGAGCAGTTCTTC.